These 29 T cell receptor beta chains were sequenced from one sample in a study of cytomegalovirus exposure and HLA in healthy donors. The study ran its PCR with 60 Vbeta and 13 Jbeta primers. The method was immunoSEQ multiplex PCR; TCRdb's version includes in-frame clones alone and lacks a portion of them. The profile shows more than 150,000 clones, 77% of them singletons. Sequenced sample: PBMCs. Receptors originate from a man between 18 and 35 years old in good health and CMV-seronegative.

The CDR3 DNA is TGTGCCAGCGAGACAGGGATCTATAGCAATCAGCCCCAGCATTTT. Protein: CASETGIYSNQPQHF. This chain joins TRBV6-1 and TRBJ1-5, with TRBD1 matching 7 bases. V trimming: 8 bases; J trimming: 0 bases; junction bases outside the gene matches: 7. The germline gives CDR1 MNHNS, CDR2 SASEGT. This CDR3 contains 15 residues.

The chain employs TRBV4-3 and TRBJ1-2, with D tentatively TRBD1 (5 bases). CDR3 size: 16 residues. Germline lookup yields CDR1 LGHNA and CDR2 YSLEER. V lost 0 bases and J 6 bases, leaving 17 bases between the germline ends. The CDR3 region is CASSQDEDILIDGYTF. DNA for the CDR3: TGCGCCAGCAGCCAAGACGAGGACATTCTTATCGATGGCTACACCTTC.

The chain joins TRBV29-1 to TRBJ2-5, with D perhaps matching TRBD1 (6 bases). CDR3 size: 13 residues. The V end was cut by 6 bases, the J end by 1 base, with 12 bases between. CDR1 is SQVTM and CDR2 is ANQGSEA in the germline V gene. The CDR3 region has the DNA TGCAGCGTGGAGCAGGGGCTCCAAGAGACCCAGTACTTC. As protein: CSVEQGLQETQYF.

The chain has TRBV7-9 and TRBJ2-7; TRBD1 matches at 7 bases. This CDR3 comprises 12 residues. The V gene's germline CDR1 is SEHNR and CDR2 FQNEAQ (reference sequence). V gave up 6 bases and J gave up 6 bases; unmatched junction bases: 5. The CDR3 nucleotides are TGTGCCAGCAGGCTGGGGACAGCCGAGCAGTACTTC. It yields the protein CASRLGTAEQYF.

J is TRBJ2-3 and V is TRBV4-3; TRBD2 agrees at 12 bases. J lost 5 bases, V lost 1 base, and 10 bases had no gene match. The CDR3 loop spans 18 amino acids. Looked up from germline, CDR1 is LGHNA and CDR2 is YSLEER. CDR3 sequence reads: CASSQGLAGAPSEDTQYF. CDR3 nucleotides: TGCGCCAGCAGCCAAGGACTAGCGGGAGCCCCGTCGGAAGATACGCAGTATTTT.

This clone occurred many times. The chain combines TRBV15 with TRBJ1-1, with a tentative D call TRBD1 (5 bases). V dropped 0 bases and J dropped 3 bases, with 14 bases sitting between them. CDR1 is LNHNV, CDR2 YYDKDF, per germline (reference sequence). The length of the CDR3 is 16 residues. CDR3 nucleotide sequence: TGTGCCACCAGCAGAGATTATAGCCAGGGCGACACTGAAGCTTTCTTT. It is translated as CATSRDYSQGDTEAFF.

The CDR3: CASSPLGTADYNEQFF. CDR3 coding DNA: TGTGCCAGCTCACCGCTAGGGACTGCGGATTACAATGAGCAGTTCTTC. The chain is built from TRBV18 and TRBJ2-1; D perhaps matches TRBD2 (6 bases). Looked up from germline, CDR1 is KGHSH and CDR2 is LQKENI. The CDR3 totals 16 residues. Trimming stripped 3 bases from V and 4 bases from J, with 16 bases between.

This clone has a handful of counts. V is TRBV5-6 and J is TRBJ1-2; D is perhaps TRBD1 (5 bases). From germline, CDR1 is SGHDT and CDR2 YYEEEE. This CDR3 is built from 14 residues. V was cut by 7 bases and J by 5 bases, with 18 bases left in between. This chain's CDR3 is CASREQGLRYGYTF. The CDR3 nucleotides are TGTGCCAGCCGCGAGCAGGGTTTACGGTATGGCTACACCTTC.

CDR3: CASSLGPPRISFEKLFF. The DNA of the CDR3 is TGTGCCAGCAGCTTGGGGCCTCCACGCATCTCTTTTGAAAAACTGTTTTTT. The genes are TRBV5-4 and TRBJ1-4; no clear D gene. The germline CDR1 and CDR2 sequences are SGHNT and YYREEE (reference sequence). The CDR3 contains 17 residues. The V end lost 0 bases, the J end lost 7 bases, and 19 bases lay between the germline ends.

The rearrangement uses TRBV15 and TRBJ1-2; D is possibly TRBD1 (6 bases). Germline assignment: CDR1 LNHNV and CDR2 YYDKDF (reference sequence). Trimming took off 6 bases at V and 0 bases at J, with 17 bases between the two ends. This CDR3 is 16 amino acids long. CDR3 nucleotides: TGTGCCACCAGGACGGCCGGACAGCCTTCTAACTATGGCTACACCTTC. Encoded protein: CATRTAGQPSNYGYTF.

V and J are TRBV30 and TRBJ1-3; tentatively, D is TRBD1 (5 bases). CDR1 is GTSNPN, CDR2 SVGIG, per germline (reference sequence). Trimming left V 0 bases short and J 0 bases short, with 18 bases between. This CDR3 has 18 amino acids. The CDR3 nucleotides read TGTGCCTGGAGTGTACGTGGGGGGAGAGCCAACTCTGGAAACACCATATATTTT. Translated: CAWSVRGGRANSGNTIYF.

The chain recombines TRBV9 with TRBJ1-2; D is uncertain. Germline assignment: CDR1 SGDLS and CDR2 YYNGEE. CDR3 length: 15 residues. The V end lost 0 bases, the J end lost 3 bases, and 12 bases lay between the germline ends. CDR3 sequence (DNA): TGTGCCAGCAGCGTAGATGTCAGGTGGGACTATGGCTACACCTTC. Translated, it gives CASSVDVRWDYGYTF.

The chain has TRBV11-3 and TRBJ2-7; 9 nucleotides align to TRBD1. The germline V gene has CDR1 SGHNT and CDR2 YENEEA. V lost 3 bases, J lost 1 base, and 4 bases stayed unmatched. This CDR3 spans 15 amino acids. CDR3 amino acids: CASSLRDRVSYEQYF. CDR3 sequence (DNA): TGTGCCAGCAGCTTGCGGGACAGGGTATCCTACGAGCAGTACTTC.

The V call is TRBV2, the J call TRBJ2-2, with D possibly matching TRBD1 (6 bases). Between the trimmed V and J ends, which lost 6 bases and 11 bases, there was a span of 13 bases. This CDR3 is built from 12 residues. Germline V gene data show CDR1 as SNHLY and CDR2 as FYNNEI. CDR3 nucleotides: TGTGCCAGCAGCAAAGACAGGACCGAGCTGTTTTTT. Protein product: CASSKDRTELFF.

The V gene is TRBV7-9, the J gene TRBJ1-2; a weak D match, TRBD1 (6 bases). Germline CDR1 reads SEHNR; CDR2 reads FQNEAQ (reference sequence). V lost 5 bases and J 4 bases, leaving 11 bases between the germline ends. The CDR3 consists of 13 residues. The CDR3 DNA sequence: TGTGCCAGCAGCGCCCAACAGGGCTATGGCTACACCTTC. Its translation is CASSAQQGYGYTF.

On this clone: The sample holds other DNA sequences that translate to the same CDR3. The CDR3 nucleotides are TGTGCCAGCAGCGACAGACAGGGGGAAGCTTTCTTT. It codes for CASSDRQGEAFF. The chain combines TRBV7-9 with TRBJ1-1, with 8 bases that match TRBD1. The CDR3 spans 12 residues. Per the germline V gene, CDR1 is SEHNR and CDR2 is FQNEAQ (reference sequence). Losses at the gene ends were 5 bases for V and 8 bases for J; bases not matched to a gene: 4.

This chain joins TRBV19 and TRBJ1-2, with D perhaps matching TRBD1 (6 bases). V was pared by 5 bases and J by 2 bases, with 18 bases between. Per germline, CDR1 LNHDA and CDR2 SQIVND (reference sequence). This CDR3 has 16 amino acids. The CDR3, as DNA: TGTGCCAGTAGTCCCAGGGGTAAGGGATCAAACTATGGCTACACCTTC. As protein: CASSPRGKGSNYGYTF. The entire variable domain, with the rest obtained from reference TRBV19 and TRBJ1-2, is as follows: DGGITQSPKYLFRKEGQNVTLSCEQNLNHDAMYWYRQDPGQGLRLIYYSQIVNDFQKGDIAEGYSVSREKKESFPLTVTSAQKNPTAFYLCASSPRGKGSNYGYTFGSGTRLTVV.

The genes are TRBV29-1 and TRBJ2-1; 7 bases are a match to TRBD1. The germline V gene has CDR1 SQVTM and CDR2 ANQGSEA. This CDR3 comprises 14 residues. The ends lost 4 bases at V and 2 bases at J; junction bases unmatched: 5. In nucleotides, the CDR3 is TGCAGCGTTGTTGGGCAGGGGGCCTACAATGAGCAGTTCTTC. Amino acid sequence: CSVVGQGAYNEQFF.

The chain joins TRBV7-9 to TRBJ1-2; 8 bases line up with TRBD1. Trimming took 1 base from V and 7 from J; bases not matched to a gene: 5. There are 14 residues in the CDR3. Germline V gives CDR1 SEHNR, CDR2 FQNEAQ (reference sequence). DNA for the CDR3: TGTGCCAGCAGCTTAGTACAGGGGGTCGGTGGCTACACCTTC. Translated, it gives CASSLVQGVGGYTF.

This chain connects TRBV27 to TRBJ1-1; D is perhaps TRBD1 (5 bases). V was cut by 5 bases and J by 8 bases, with 12 bases left in between. CDR3 length: 12 residues. Germline CDR1 MNHEY, CDR2 SMNVEV (reference sequence). CDR3 bases: TGTGCCAGCAGTCCGCAGGGTAGGGAAGCTTTCTTT. Translated: CASSPQGREAFF.

The chain is built from TRBV25-1 and TRBJ1-3; D perhaps matches TRBD1 (5 bases). This CDR3 has 13 amino acids. V lost 8 bases, J lost 2 bases, and 10 bases lay in between. CDR1 and CDR2 (germline): MGHDK, SYGVNS. CDR3: CASGRGAGNTIYF. CDR3 in DNA: TGTGCCAGCGGAAGGGGTGCTGGAAACACCATATATTTT. Drawing the rest from reference TRBV25-1 and TRBJ1-3, the complete variable domain is EADIYQTPRYLVIGTGKKITLECSQTMGHDKMYWYQQDPGMELHLIHYSYGVNSTEKGDLSSESTVSRIRTEHFPLTLESARPSHTSQYLCASGRGAGNTIYFGEGSWLTVV.

The V gene is TRBV6-5, the J gene TRBJ1-1, with a possible D match to TRBD1 (6 bases). Trimming shortened V by 3 bases and J by 5 bases, and 13 bases separated the two germline ends. The CDR3 is 14 residues long. Germline assignment: CDR1 MNHEY and CDR2 SVGAGI. In DNA form, the CDR3 reads TGTGCCAGCAGTTATTATGGGGGCGCGACTGAAGCTTTCTTT. Protein sequence: CASSYYGGATEAFF.

The chain carries TRBV7-3 and TRBJ1-5, with a possible D match to TRBD1 (5 bases). CDR1 and CDR2 (germline): SGHTA, FQGTGA. The ends were cut back, 5 bases at V and 6 bases at J, with 17 bases in the middle. The CDR3 is 15 amino acids. The CDR3 spells CASSPGAGFGQPQHF. Written as DNA, the CDR3 is TGTGCCAGCAGCCCTGGGGCGGGGTTCGGTCAGCCCCAGCATTTT.

The CDR3 DNA reads TGTGCCAGCAGCTTAGCGCAGTTGGGAAACACCATATATTTT. It specifies CASSLAQLGNTIYF. The chain couples TRBV7-6 to TRBJ1-3; D not resolved. Germline V gene data show CDR1 as SGHVS and CDR2 as FNYEAQ. The CDR3 spans 14 residues. The V end lost 0 bases, the J end lost 4 bases, and 7 bases lay between the germline ends.

This clone was found a few times. CDR3 DNA sequence: TGTGCCAGCAGCCCCCCTCCAGAACCGCCCTACGAGCAGTACTTC. This gives the protein CASSPPPEPPYEQYF. The chain combines TRBV7-8 with TRBJ2-7; D gene uncertain. This CDR3 spans 15 amino acids. Trimming left V 5 bases short and J 2 bases short, with 16 bases between. CDR1 is SGHVS, CDR2 FQNEAQ, per germline.

This clone was seen only once. At one end, the junction sequence differs from germline, possibly due to a read error. The V and J genes are TRBV7-7 and TRBJ2-2; 8 nucleotides agree with TRBD2. The CDR3 is 14 amino acids. CDR1 SSHAT and CDR2 FNYEAQ come from the germline V gene (reference sequence). The DNA of the CDR3 is TGTGCTAGCAGCTTAGCGGGGAGGACCGGGGAGCTGTTTTTT. Amino acids: CASSLAGRTGELFF.

The chain couples TRBV4-1 to TRBJ2-1; perhaps TRBD2 as D (6 bases). The CDR3 runs 14 residues. V lost 6 bases, J lost 0 bases, and 9 bases lay in between. CDR1 is MGHRA and CDR2 is YSYEKL in the germline V gene. CDR3 nucleotides: TGCGCCAGCAGTGAGCGGGTCTCCTACAATGAGCAGTTCTTC. It translates to CASSERVSYNEQFF.

This clone has more than one count but fewer than ten. This chain connects TRBV14 to TRBJ2-5, with D perhaps matching TRBD1 (5 bases). Trimming pared 0 bases from V and 3 bases from J, leaving 14 bases between. The CDR3 extends over 16 amino acids. The germline V gene encodes CDR1 SGHDN and CDR2 FVKESK. CDR3 region: CASSQDLRTQKETQYF. The CDR3 DNA reads TGTGCCAGCAGCCAAGATCTTAGGACACAGAAAGAGACCCAGTACTTC.

J is TRBJ1-5 and V is TRBV28, with TRBD1 identical over 8 bases. The CDR3 has 15 amino acids. Germline lookup yields CDR1 MDHEN and CDR2 SYDVKM. After removal of 7 bases from V and 4 bases from J, the junction contained 9 bases not matched to a gene. The CDR3 DNA reads as TGTGCCAGCACCATCCAGGGGGCTGTAAATCAGCCCCAGCATTTT. Translation: CASTIQGAVNQPQHF. The entire variable domain, with the rest obtained from reference TRBV28 and TRBJ1-5, is as follows: DVKVTQSSRYLVKRTGEKVFLECVQDMDHENMFWYRQDPGLGLRLIYFSYDVKMKEKGDIPEGYSVSREKKERFSLILESASTNQTSMYLCASTIQGAVNQPQHFGDGTRLSIL.